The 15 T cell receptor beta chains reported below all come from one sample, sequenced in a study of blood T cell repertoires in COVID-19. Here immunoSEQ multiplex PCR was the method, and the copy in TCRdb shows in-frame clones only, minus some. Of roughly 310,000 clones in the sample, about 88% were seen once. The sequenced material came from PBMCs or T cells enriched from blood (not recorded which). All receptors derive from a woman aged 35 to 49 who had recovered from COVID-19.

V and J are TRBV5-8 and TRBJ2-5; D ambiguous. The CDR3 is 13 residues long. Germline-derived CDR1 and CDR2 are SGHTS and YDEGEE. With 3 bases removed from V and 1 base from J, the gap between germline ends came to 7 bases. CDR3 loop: CASSYDTQETQYF. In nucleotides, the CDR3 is TGTGCCAGCAGCTACGACACCCAAGAGACCCAGTACTTC.

For the CDR3, the DNA is TGTGCCAGCACTCTCCCGGACAGGCCTGGCTACACCTTC. This translates into CASTLPDRPGYTF. The genes are TRBV28 and TRBJ1-2, with 7 bases identical to TRBD1. Trimming cost V 7 bases and J 7 bases; bases outside gene matches: 9. The CDR3 loop spans 13 amino acids. Germline assignment: CDR1 MDHEN and CDR2 SYDVKM.

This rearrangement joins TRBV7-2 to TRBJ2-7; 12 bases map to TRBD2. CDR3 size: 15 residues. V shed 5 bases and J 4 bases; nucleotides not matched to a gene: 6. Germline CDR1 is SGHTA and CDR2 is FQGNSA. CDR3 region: CASSARTSGVYEQYF. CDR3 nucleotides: TGTGCCAGCAGCGCCCGGACTAGCGGGGTTTACGAGCAGTACTTC.

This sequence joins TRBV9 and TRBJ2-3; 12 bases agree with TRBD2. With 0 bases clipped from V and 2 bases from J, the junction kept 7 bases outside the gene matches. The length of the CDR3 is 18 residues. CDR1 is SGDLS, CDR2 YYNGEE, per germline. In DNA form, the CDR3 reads TGTGCCAGCAGCGTAGAACTAGCGGGGGGCCTTTCCACAGATACGCAGTATTTT. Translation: CASSVELAGGLSTDTQYF.

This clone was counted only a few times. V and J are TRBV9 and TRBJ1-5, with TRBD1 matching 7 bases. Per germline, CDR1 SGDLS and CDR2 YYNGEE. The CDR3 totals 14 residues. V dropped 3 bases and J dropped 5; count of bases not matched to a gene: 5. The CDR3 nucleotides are TGTGCCAGCAGCGCGACAGGGCCAGATCAGCCCCAGCATTTT. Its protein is CASSATGPDQPQHF. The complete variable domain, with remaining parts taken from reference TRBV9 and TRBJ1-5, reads DSGVTQTPKHLITATGQRVTLRCSPRSGDLSVYWYQQSLDQGLQFLIQYYNGEERAKGNILERFSAQQFPDLHSELNLSSLELGDSALYFCASSATGPDQPQHFGDGTRLSIL.

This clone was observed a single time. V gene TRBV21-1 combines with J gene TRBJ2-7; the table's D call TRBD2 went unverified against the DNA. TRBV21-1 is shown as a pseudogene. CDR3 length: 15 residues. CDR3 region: CASSKMPTRCHEQYF. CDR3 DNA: TGTGCCAGCAGCAAAATGCCGACTAGGTGCCACGAGCAGTACTTC.

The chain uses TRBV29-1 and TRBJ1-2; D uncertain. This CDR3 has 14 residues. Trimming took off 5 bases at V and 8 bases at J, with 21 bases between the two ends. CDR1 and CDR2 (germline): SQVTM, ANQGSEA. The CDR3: CSVLVSGMGGGYTF. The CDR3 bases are TGCAGCGTTCTGGTGTCGGGGATGGGTGGGGGCTACACCTTC.

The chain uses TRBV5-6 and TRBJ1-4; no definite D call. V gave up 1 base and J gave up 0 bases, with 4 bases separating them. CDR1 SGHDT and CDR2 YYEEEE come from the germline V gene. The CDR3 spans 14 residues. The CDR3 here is CASSLLATNEKLFF. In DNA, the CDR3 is TGTGCCAGCAGCTTGCTAGCAACTAATGAAAAACTGTTTTTT.

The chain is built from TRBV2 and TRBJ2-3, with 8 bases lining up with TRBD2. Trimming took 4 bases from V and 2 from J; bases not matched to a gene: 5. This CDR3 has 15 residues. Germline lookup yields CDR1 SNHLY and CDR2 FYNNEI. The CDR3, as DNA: TGTGCCAGCAGTGCTTTAGCGGGGTTCACAGATACGCAGTATTTT. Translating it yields CASSALAGFTDTQYF.

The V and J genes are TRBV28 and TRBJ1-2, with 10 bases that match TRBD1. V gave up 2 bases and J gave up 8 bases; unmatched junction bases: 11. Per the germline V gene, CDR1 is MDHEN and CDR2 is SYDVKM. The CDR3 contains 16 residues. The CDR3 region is CASSLGTGVDLRGYTF. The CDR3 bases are TGTGCCAGCAGTTTAGGGACAGGGGTCGATCTACGGGGCTACACCTTC.

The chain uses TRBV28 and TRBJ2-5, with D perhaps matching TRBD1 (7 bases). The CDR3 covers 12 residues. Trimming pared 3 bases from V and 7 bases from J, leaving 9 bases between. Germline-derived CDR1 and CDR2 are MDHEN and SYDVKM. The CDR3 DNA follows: TGTGCCAGCAGTTTGCAGGGGGGGACCCAGTACTTC. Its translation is CASSLQGGTQYF.

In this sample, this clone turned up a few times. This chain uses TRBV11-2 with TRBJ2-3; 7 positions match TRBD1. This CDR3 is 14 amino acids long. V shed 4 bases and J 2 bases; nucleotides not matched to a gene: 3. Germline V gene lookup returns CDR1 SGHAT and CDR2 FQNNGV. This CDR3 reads CASSSDRATDTQYF. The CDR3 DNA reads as TGTGCCAGCAGCTCAGACAGGGCCACAGATACGCAGTATTTT. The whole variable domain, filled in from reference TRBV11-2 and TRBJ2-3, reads EAGVAQSPRYKIIEKRQSVAFWCNPISGHATLYWYQQILGQGPKLLIQFQNNGVVDDSQLPKDRFSAERLKGVDSTLKIQPAKLEDSAVYLCASSSDRATDTQYFGPGTRLTVL.

The CDR3 here is CASSIGTGGDQPQHF. The CDR3, as DNA: TGTGCCAGTAGTATAGGGACAGGGGGCGATCAGCCCCAGCATTTT. V is TRBV19 and J is TRBJ1-5; 11 bases line up with TRBD1. The V gene end was trimmed by 1 base and the J gene end by 5 bases; junction bases not matched to a gene: 1. This CDR3 comprises 15 residues. Germline CDR1 is LNHDA and CDR2 is SQIVND (reference sequence).

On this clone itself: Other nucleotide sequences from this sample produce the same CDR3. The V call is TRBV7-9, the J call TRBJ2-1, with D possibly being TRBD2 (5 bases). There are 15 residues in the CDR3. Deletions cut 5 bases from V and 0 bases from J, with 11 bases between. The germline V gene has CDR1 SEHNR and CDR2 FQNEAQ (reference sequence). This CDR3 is CASSPPGSSYNEQFF. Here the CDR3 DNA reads TGTGCCAGCAGCCCCCCGGGGAGCTCCTACAATGAGCAGTTCTTC.

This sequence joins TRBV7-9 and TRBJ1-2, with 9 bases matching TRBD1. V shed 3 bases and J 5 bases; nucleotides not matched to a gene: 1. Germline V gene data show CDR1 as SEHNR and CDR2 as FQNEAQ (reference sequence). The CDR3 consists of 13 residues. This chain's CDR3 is CASSFGQGYGYTF. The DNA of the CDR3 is TGTGCCAGCAGCTTTGGACAGGGGTATGGCTACACCTTC.